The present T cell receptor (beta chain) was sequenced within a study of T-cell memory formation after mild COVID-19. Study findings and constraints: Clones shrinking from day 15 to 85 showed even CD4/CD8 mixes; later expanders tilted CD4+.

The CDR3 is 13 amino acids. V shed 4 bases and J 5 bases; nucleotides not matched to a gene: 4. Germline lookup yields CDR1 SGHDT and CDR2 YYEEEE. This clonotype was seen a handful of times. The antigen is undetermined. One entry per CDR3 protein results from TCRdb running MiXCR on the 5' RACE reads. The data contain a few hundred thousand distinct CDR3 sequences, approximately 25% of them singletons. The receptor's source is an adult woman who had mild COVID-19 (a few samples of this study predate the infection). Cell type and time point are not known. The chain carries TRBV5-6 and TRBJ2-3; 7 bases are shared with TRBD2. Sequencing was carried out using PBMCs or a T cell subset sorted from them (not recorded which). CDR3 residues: CASSRLAGDTQYF. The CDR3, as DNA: TGTGCCAGCAGCAGGTTAGCGGGAGATACGCAGTATTTT.